These T cell receptor beta chains were read from a single sample in a study of OX40 agonist ivuxolimab in advanced cancers. TCRdb's copy holds only in-frame clones and misses some; the assay was immunoSEQ multiplex PCR. The table lists approximately 35,000 clones, 70% to 80% of them singletons. The sequenced sample was CD4+ or CD8+ T cells sorted from blood, obtained in a trial of the OX40 agonist ivuxolimab. The receptors derive from an adult with an advanced solid tumor such as melanoma, head and neck, liver or kidney cancer. Each CDR3 is given with its conserved first and last residue. Fields, in order: D gene, clone size, V gene, J gene, CDR3 protein, CDR3 DNA. D genes are given only for firm matches. Clone size appears in some rows only: once, few, many, or a class for an expanded clone.

>.|.|TRBV10-3|TRBJ1-1
CASAVRASEAFF
TGTGCCTCGGCGGTCAGGGCGAGTGAAGCTTTCTTT
>.|.|TRBV7-9|TRBJ1-6
CASSLSSYNSPLHF
TGTGCCAGCAGCTTGAGCTCCTATAATTCACCCCTCCACTTT
>.|.|TRBV5-4|TRBJ2-7
CASSLVPGTYEQYF
TGTGCCAGCAGCTTGGTCCCAGGGACATACGAGCAGTACTTC
>.|.|TRBV12-5|TRBJ2-3
CASLVRGSYSTDTQYF
TGTGCTAGTTTAGTTAGGGGATCCTATAGCACAGATACGCAGTATTTT
>.|.|TRBV7-6|TRBJ2-7
CASSLNSWDTVYEQYF
TGTGCCAGCAGCTTAAATAGTTGGGACACCGTCTACGAGCAGTACTTC
>.|.|TRBV7-2|TRBJ2-2
CASSLNSGGELFF
TGTGCCAGCAGCTTAAATTCGGGTGGGGAGCTGTTTTTT
>.|.|TRBV19|TRBJ2-1
CASSPDFSYNEQFF
TGTGCCAGTAGTCCGGATTTCTCCTACAATGAGCAGTTCTTC
>.|.|TRBV12-5|TRBJ2-2
CASGLPNTGELFF
TGTGCTAGTGGTTTGCCCAACACCGGGGAGCTGTTTTTT
>.|.|TRBV9|TRBJ2-7
CASSPHLDVYEQYF
TGTGCCAGCAGCCCACACCTCGACGTCTACGAGCAGTACTTC
>.|.|TRBV11-2|TRBJ2-5
CASSRTSGRQETQYF
TGTGCCAGCAGCCGTACGTCGGGTCGCCAAGAGACCCAGTACTTC
>.|.|TRBV5-1|TRBJ2-7
CASSLALSYEQYF
TGCGCCAGCAGCTTGGCCCTCTCCTACGAGCAGTACTTC
>.|.|TRBV5-4|TRBJ1-1
CASSTPGTDHLPHTEAFF
TGTGCCAGCAGCACACCCGGGACGGACCATCTACCGCACACTGAAGCTTTCTTT
>TRBD1|.|TRBV19|TRBJ2-7
CASSVTGGYEQYF
TGTGCCAGTAGTGTTACAGGGGGCTACGAGCAGTACTTC
>TRBD2|.|TRBV7-8|TRBJ2-3
CASSLGTSGGSDTQYF
TGTGCCAGCAGCTTAGGTACTAGCGGGGGATCAGATACGCAGTATTTT
>.|.|TRBV28|TRBJ1-3
CASSAILGNPGNTIYF
TGTGCCAGCAGTGCCATCCTAGGGAATCCTGGAAACACCATATATTTT
>.|few|TRBV4-1|TRBJ1-1
CASSQLGLIMNTEAFF
TGCGCCAGCAGCCAACTGGGACTGATTATGAACACTGAAGCTTTCTTT
>.|once|TRBV5-1|TRBJ1-1
CASSDPNTEAFF
TGCGCCAGCTCGGACCCGAACACTGAAGCTTTCTTT
>.|.|TRBV27|TRBJ2-2
CASSLSSGLGELFF
TGTGCCAGCAGTTTATCGTCTGGGCTCGGGGAGCTGTTTTTT
>TRBD2|.|TRBV6-1|TRBJ2-1
CASSGLAGGLPYNEQFF
TGTGCCAGCAGTGGACTAGCGGGGGGGCTTCCCTACAATGAGCAGTTCTTC
>TRBD1|few|TRBV14|TRBJ2-7
CASSRQGKSYEQYF
TGTGCCAGCAGCCGACAGGGGAAATCCTACGAGCAGTACTTC
>TRBD1|once|TRBV6-5|TRBJ2-7
CASSPGQGFNYEQYF
TGTGCCAGCAGCCCGGGACAGGGATTTAACTACGAGCAGTACTTC
>TRBD1|.|TRBV7-3|TRBJ1-3
CASSSSLSQGVAGNTIYF
TGTGCCAGCAGCTCCTCCCTGAGTCAGGGGGTAGCTGGAAACACCATATATTTT
>.|.|TRBV2|TRBJ2-7
CASKYGGTSYEQYF
TGTGCCAGCAAATATGGGGGCACCTCCTACGAGCAGTACTTC
>TRBD1|.|TRBV7-2|TRBJ1-2
CASSLQGEGYGYTF
TGTGCCAGCAGCTTACAGGGGGAGGGCTATGGCTACACCTTC
>.|.|TRBV5-4|TRBJ2-7
CASSLGWLDRRTSYEQYF
TGTGCCAGCAGCTTGGGGTGGCTCGACAGGCGAACGTCCTACGAGCAGTACTTC
>.|.|TRBV7-8|TRBJ2-1
CASSIPGSTSYNEQFF
TGTGCCAGCTCTATTCCAGGGTCGACTTCCTACAATGAGCAGTTCTTC
>.|medium-sized|TRBV30|TRBJ1-5
CAWSAQIGNQPQHF
TGTGCCTGGAGTGCTCAAATCGGGAATCAGCCCCAGCATTTT
>.|.|TRBV14|TRBJ2-1
CASSPSSLVWLYNEQFF
TGTGCCAGCAGCCCCAGCTCCCTTGTCTGGCTTTACAATGAGCAGTTCTTC
>TRBD1|few|TRBV28|TRBJ2-7
CASSPTGAASYEQYF
TGTGCCAGCAGCCCAACAGGGGCGGCCTCCTACGAGCAGTACTTC
>TRBD1|.|TRBV7-9|TRBJ2-1
CASSRRTGGTYNEQFF
TGTGCCAGCAGCAGAAGGACAGGGGGAACCTACAATGAGCAGTTCTTC
>TRBD1|once|TRBV6-5|TRBJ2-3
CASRGQVGVTQYF
TGTGCCAGCAGGGGACAGGTGGGAGTTACGCAGTATTTT
>.|.|TRBV18|TRBJ1-1
CASSPVSSLNTEAFF
TGTGCCAGCTCACCAGTCAGCTCATTGAACACTGAAGCTTTCTTT
>TRBD1|.|TRBV7-2|TRBJ1-1
CASSPRQGAGNTEAFF
TGTGCCAGCAGCCCCCGACAGGGGGCTGGAAACACTGAAGCTTTCTTT
>TRBD1|.|TRBV29-1|TRBJ2-3
CSVEEGDRGVVRTDTQYF
TGCAGCGTTGAGGAGGGGGACAGGGGCGTTGTTAGGACAGATACGCAGTATTTT
>.|few|TRBV11-2|TRBJ1-5
CASSLEPSNQPQHF
TGTGCCAGCAGCTTAGAACCTAGCAATCAGCCCCAGCATTTT
>TRBD2|.|TRBV7-9|TRBJ2-1
CASSFSSGGDNEQFF
TGTGCCAGCAGCTTCTCTAGCGGGGGGGACAATGAGCAGTTCTTC
>TRBD1|.|TRBV28|TRBJ2-7
CASSFEPRGHYEQYF
TGTGCCAGCAGTTTCGAACCCAGGGGGCACTACGAGCAGTACTTC
>TRBD1|.|TRBV2|TRBJ1-5
CASSEGTGGQPQHF
TGTGCCAGCAGTGAGGGCACAGGGGGACAGCCCCAGCATTTT
>TRBD1|.|TRBV4-1|TRBJ1-2
CASSQSGQGHYGYTF
TGCGCCAGCAGCCAATCAGGACAGGGACACTATGGCTACACCTTC
>.|few|TRBV27|TRBJ2-6
CASSLGSGANVLTF
TGTGCCAGCAGTTTGGGTTCTGGGGCCAACGTCCTGACTTTC
>.|.|TRBV27|TRBJ2-7
CASSLVGTSYEQYF
TGTGCCAGCAGTCTCGTGGGAACCTCCTACGAGCAGTACTTC
>TRBD1|once|TRBV6-6|TRBJ1-1
CATRGRDRGKSEAFF
TGTGCCACCAGAGGGAGGGACAGGGGAAAATCTGAAGCTTTCTTT
>.|few|TRBV6-1|TRBJ1-1
CASRETVIGTEAFF
TGTGCCAGCAGGGAAACAGTTATAGGCACTGAAGCTTTCTTT
>TRBD1|.|TRBV6-6|TRBJ1-6
CASSSNRDSNSPLHF
TGTGCCAGCAGCTCGAACCGGGACAGTAATTCACCCCTCCACTTT
>TRBD2|.|TRBV11-2|TRBJ2-7
CASSLGTLAGAEYEQYF
TGTGCCAGCAGCTTAGGAACTCTAGCGGGGGCAGAATACGAGCAGTACTTC
>TRBD2|.|TRBV11-2|TRBJ2-1
CASSLESLAGGFF
TGTGCCAGCAGCTTAGAATCACTAGCGGGGGGGTTCTTC
>.|.|TRBV7-6|TRBJ1-1
CASSSGPQGFTEAFF
TGTGCCAGCAGCTCCGGCCCCCAGGGATTCACTGAAGCTTTCTTT
>TRBD1|.|TRBV2|TRBJ2-7
CASDRVHEQYF
TGTGCCAGCGACAGGGTCCACGAGCAGTACTTC
>TRBD1|.|TRBV6-5|TRBJ2-7
CASSYSGQGSRGEQYF
TGTGCCAGCAGTTACTCCGGACAGGGGAGTAGGGGCGAGCAGTACTTC
>.|.|TRBV6-1|TRBJ1-2
CASSLDTYGYTF
TGTGCCAGCAGTCTAGACACCTATGGCTACACCTTC
>TRBD1|.|TRBV18|TRBJ1-5
CASSPTGVAGQPQHF
TGTGCCAGCTCACCAACAGGGGTTGCAGGCCAGCCCCAGCATTTT
>.|once|TRBV7-2|TRBJ1-5
CASSFTGYSNQPQHF
TGTGCCAGCAGCTTTACAGGTTATTCCAATCAGCCCCAGCATTTT
>.|.|TRBV7-6|TRBJ1-3
CASSLGLPNTIYF
TGTGCCAGCAGCTTAGGACTGCCTAACACCATATATTTT
>.|.|TRBV5-6|TRBJ2-1
CASSWDARGEQFF
TGTGCCAGCAGCTGGGATGCGAGGGGTGAGCAGTTCTTC
>.|.|TRBV21-1|TRBJ1-5
CASSPRNWGFDQPQHF
TGTGCCAGCAGCCCCCGTAACTGGGGATTCGACCAGCCCCAGCATTTT